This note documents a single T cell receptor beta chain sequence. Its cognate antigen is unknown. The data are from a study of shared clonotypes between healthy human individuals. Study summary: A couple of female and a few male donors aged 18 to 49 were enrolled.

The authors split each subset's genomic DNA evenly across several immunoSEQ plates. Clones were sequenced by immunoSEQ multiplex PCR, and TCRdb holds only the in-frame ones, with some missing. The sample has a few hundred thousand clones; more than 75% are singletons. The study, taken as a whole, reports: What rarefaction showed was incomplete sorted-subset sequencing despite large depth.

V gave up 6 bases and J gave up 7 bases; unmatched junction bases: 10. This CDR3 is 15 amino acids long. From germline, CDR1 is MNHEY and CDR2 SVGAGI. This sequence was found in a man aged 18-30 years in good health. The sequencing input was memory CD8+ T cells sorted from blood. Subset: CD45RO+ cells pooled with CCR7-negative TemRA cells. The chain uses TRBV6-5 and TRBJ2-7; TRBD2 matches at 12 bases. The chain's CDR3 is CASRPTSGGAGEQYF. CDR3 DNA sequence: TGTGCCAGCAGACCGACTAGCGGGGGCGCGGGAGAGCAGTACTTC.